This T cell receptor beta chain is drawn from a study of shared clonotypes between healthy human individuals. The overall study: The cohort comprised two women and a few men. Their ages spanned 18 to 49 years.

The test was conducted at deep level. Libraries were prepared by immunoSEQ multiplex PCR; TCRdb keeps only in-frame clonotypes and omits some of them. Counted here are roughly 1,000,000 clones, around three quarters occurring once; the ten biggest clones make up 0.61%. None of the donors, who were healthy HIV-negative adults, had recently had acute infections or vaccinations. The CDR3 has 15 amino acids. Trimming left V 0 bases short and J 2 bases short, with 11 bases between. CDR1 SGDLS and CDR2 YYNGEE come from the germline V gene. This chain connects TRBV9 to TRBJ2-5; D is perhaps TRBD1 (6 bases). This clonotype was obtained from a young man in good health. Some clones in this sample may be carry-over from other donors' samples. Sequencing was performed on memory CD4+ T cells from PBMCs. Subset here: CD45RA-negative fraction. The CDR3 coding sequence is TGTGCCAGCAGCGTAGCTACAGGGTCTCAAGAGACCCAGTACTTC. As protein: CASSVATGSQETQYF.